One and the same sample provided the 14 T cell receptor beta chains below, sequenced in a study of type 1 regulatory T cells (dated by TCRdb to the early 2020s). The antigens these receptors bind are not known. Results the study describes overall, beyond this receptor: Compared with non-Tr1 cells, Tr1 cells had a TCR repertoire that was more restricted, a finding the study read as clonal expansion induced by alloantigen.

Sequenced on an Illumina MiSeq. TCRdb trimmed the raw reads at Q25, called clones with MiXCR and kept productive beta chains. Rows are combined by CDR3 protein, so each entry shows the most common genes and DNA. In this sample the table shows under 6,500 distinct CDR3 sequences, around 35% of which occur a single time. Of the sample, about 23% is held by the ten largest clones. Sequencing was done on a sample of cultured type 1 regulatory T (Tr1) cells, either the whole culture or a sorted fraction (not recorded which). What the cell subset or site label conveys for this sample: type 1 regulatory T cells sorted from the T-allo10 product. All receptors come from a human donor in good health.

This clonotype rates as medium-sized. The chain employs TRBV9 and TRBJ2-6, with 12 bases fitting TRBD2. CDR1 is SGDLS, CDR2 YYNGEE, per germline. V was pared by 4 bases and J by 2 bases, with 7 bases of the junction left unmatched. The CDR3 is 18 amino acids. This CDR3 reads CASSRGLAGMAGANVLTF. CDR3 coding DNA: TGTGCCAGCAGCCGCGGACTAGCGGGAATGGCTGGGGCCAACGTCCTGACTTTC.

This clonotype was detected only a few times. The chain is built from TRBV5-1 and TRBJ2-1; weak D call: TRBD2 (5 bases). The CDR3 extends over 14 amino acids. V shed 4 bases and J shed 9 bases, with 17 bases lying between them. Germline lookup yields CDR1 SGHRS and CDR2 YFSETQ. CDR3 DNA sequence: TGCGCCAGCAGCAGCTTGGGAACTGGAGGTGAGCAGTTCTTC. This encodes CASSSLGTGGEQFF.

Within the sample, this clonotype is medium-sized (0.01 to 0.1%). This chain connects TRBV5-1 to TRBJ2-1; no definite D call. This CDR3 contains 12 residues. The V and J ends lost 4 bases and 9 bases respectively, with 11 bases between them. Germline CDR1 is SGHRS and CDR2 is YFSETQ. CDR3 region: CASSVKLSEQFF. The CDR3 region has the DNA TGCGCCAGCAGCGTAAAACTTAGTGAGCAGTTCTTC.

There are many counts of this clonotype. The CDR3 DNA follows: TGTGCCAGCAGTCGCGAAGGACTAGCGGGAGCAGAGACCCAGTACTTC. Residues: CASSREGLAGAETQYF. This chain connects TRBV5-4 to TRBJ2-5, with TRBD2 identical over 13 bases. V lost 5 bases, J lost 4 bases, and 8 bases stayed unmatched. Germline V gene data show CDR1 as SGHNT and CDR2 as YYREEE (reference sequence). The CDR3 consists of 16 residues.

By sample fraction, this clonotype is medium-sized. The chain uses TRBV5-1 and TRBJ2-3, with D perhaps assigned TRBD1 or TRBD2 (5 bases each). With 3 bases removed from V and 3 bases from J, the gap between germline ends came to 14 bases. The CDR3 length is 15 residues. Germline V gene data show CDR1 as SGHRS and CDR2 as YFSETQ. CDR3 in DNA: TGCGCCAGCAGCTGGGGCAGTACGGGGACAGATACGCAGTATTTT. It yields the protein CASSWGSTGTDTQYF.

The table lists this clonotype with a few counts. The chain uses TRBV5-4 and TRBJ2-7; D uncertain. The ends were cut back, 2 bases at V and 4 bases at J, with 10 bases in the middle. Per germline, CDR1 SGHNT and CDR2 YYREEE (reference sequence). The CDR3 covers 13 residues. CDR3 protein: CASSLPAGYEQYF. CDR3 in DNA: TGTGCCAGCAGCTTACCAGCAGGATACGAGCAGTACTTC.

This clonotype was recorded a few times. This chain joins TRBV10-3 and TRBJ1-2; D is undetermined. Trimming cost V 0 bases and J 1 base, with 6 bases left between them. The CDR3 is 14 residues long. CDR1 ENHRY and CDR2 SYGVKD come from the germline V gene. As DNA, the CDR3 is TGTGCCATCAGTGAGTCGTCCGTTAACTATGGCTACACCTTC. Translation: CAISESSVNYGYTF.

The V call is TRBV5-6, the J call TRBJ2-7; D unresolved. This CDR3 is built from 13 residues. V lost 1 base and J lost 3, with 8 bases in between. From germline, CDR1 is SGHDT and CDR2 YYEEEE. The DNA of the CDR3 is TGTGCCAGCAGCTTGTACAGCTTCTACGAGCAGTACTTC. Protein product: CASSLYSFYEQYF. Looking up the rest from reference TRBV5-6 and TRBJ2-7 gives the full variable domain: DAGVTQSPTHLIKTRGQQVTLRCSPKSGHDTVSWYQQALGQGPQFIFQYYEEEERQRGNFPDRFSGHQFPNYSSELNVNALLLGDSALYLCASSLYSFYEQYFGPGTRLTVT.

For this clonotype: A single base separates this from a much larger clone, so it may be a read error. This chain's CDR3 is CASSLPTGRTDTKYF. CDR3 nucleotides: TGTGCCAGCAGCCTACCGACGGGGAGGACAGATACGAAGTATTTT. The chain recombines TRBV7-8 with TRBJ2-3; D assignment may be TRBD1 or TRBD2 (6 bases each). The CDR3 sequence is 15 residues long. Germline CDR1 and CDR2: SGHVS and FQNEAQ.

This clonotype counts as medium-sized. The V and J genes are TRBV12-3 or TRBV12-4 and TRBJ1-1, with unresolved D. CDR3 length: 13 residues. V gave up 3 bases and J gave up 6 bases, with 11 bases separating them. CDR3 sequence (DNA): TGTGCCAGCAGTTTGCCCCCGGGCCCTGAAGCTTTCTTT. This encodes CASSLPPGPEAFF.

Many counts were recorded for this clonotype. This chain links TRBV7-9 with TRBJ1-1; D perhaps matches TRBD1 (6 bases). Per germline, CDR1 SEHNR and CDR2 FQNEAQ (reference sequence). Trimming pared 0 bases from V and 0 bases from J, leaving 11 bases between. There are 16 residues in the CDR3. CDR3 loop: CASSLAGGQLNTEAFF. In DNA form, the CDR3 reads TGTGCCAGCAGCTTAGCTGGGGGACAACTGAACACTGAAGCTTTCTTT.

This clonotype was seen a handful of times. The V gene is TRBV12-3 or TRBV12-4, the J gene TRBJ1-2; D possibly corresponds to TRBD1 (5 bases). V was cut by 0 bases and J by 3 bases, with 17 bases left in between. This CDR3 contains 17 residues. CDR3 sequence: CASSLAPGAGSDYGYTF. In DNA form, the CDR3 reads TGTGCCAGCAGTTTAGCGCCCGGGGCAGGGTCGGACTATGGCTACACCTTC.

Within the sample, this clonotype is medium-sized (0.01 to 0.1%). The chain employs TRBV12-3 or TRBV12-4 and TRBJ1-2; unclear D gene. This CDR3 is 16 amino acids long. The V and J ends lost 6 bases and 8 bases respectively, with 25 bases between them. CDR3 loop: CASRDGGSPISMGYTF. CDR3 nucleotide sequence: TGTGCCAGCAGGGACGGAGGAAGCCCAATCTCTATGGGCTACACCTTC.

The V call is TRBV7-2, the J call TRBJ2-5, with D possibly matching TRBD1 (5 bases). V was trimmed by 1 base and J by 5 bases, leaving 8 bases between them. The CDR3 runs 13 residues. The germline gives CDR1 SGHTA, CDR2 FQGNSA. The CDR3 sequence is CASSLGGLETQYF. The CDR3 DNA follows: TGTGCCAGCAGCTTAGGGGGCCTGGAGACCCAGTACTTC.